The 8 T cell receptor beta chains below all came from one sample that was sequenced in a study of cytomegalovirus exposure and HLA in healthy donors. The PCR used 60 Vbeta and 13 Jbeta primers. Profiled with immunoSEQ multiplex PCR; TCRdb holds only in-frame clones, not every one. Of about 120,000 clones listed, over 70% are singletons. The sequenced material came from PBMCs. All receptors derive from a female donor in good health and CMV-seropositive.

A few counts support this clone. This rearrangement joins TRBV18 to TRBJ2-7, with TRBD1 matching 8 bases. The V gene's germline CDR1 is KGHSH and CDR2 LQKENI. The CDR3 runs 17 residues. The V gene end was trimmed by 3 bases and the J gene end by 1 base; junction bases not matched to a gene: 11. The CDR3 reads CASSPYGQGMASYEQYF. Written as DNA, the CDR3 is TGTGCCAGCTCACCGTACGGACAGGGAATGGCATCCTACGAGCAGTACTTC.

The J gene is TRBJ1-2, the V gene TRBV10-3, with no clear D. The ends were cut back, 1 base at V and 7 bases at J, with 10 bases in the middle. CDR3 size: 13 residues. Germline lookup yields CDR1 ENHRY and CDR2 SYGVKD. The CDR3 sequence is CAISELLFSGYTF. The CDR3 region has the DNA TGTGCCATCAGTGAGTTGCTTTTCAGTGGCTACACCTTC.

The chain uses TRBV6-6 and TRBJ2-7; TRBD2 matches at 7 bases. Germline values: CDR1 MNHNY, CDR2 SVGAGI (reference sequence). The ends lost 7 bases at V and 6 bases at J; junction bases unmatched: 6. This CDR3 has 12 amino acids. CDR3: CASTLWGGEQYF. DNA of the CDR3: TGTGCCAGCACCCTCTGGGGGGGCGAGCAGTACTTC.

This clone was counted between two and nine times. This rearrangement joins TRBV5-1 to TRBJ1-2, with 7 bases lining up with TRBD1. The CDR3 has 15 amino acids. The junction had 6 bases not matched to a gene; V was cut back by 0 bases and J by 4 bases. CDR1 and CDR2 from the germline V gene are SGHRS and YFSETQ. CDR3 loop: CASSLGQGAPYGYTF. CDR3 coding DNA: TGCGCCAGCAGCTTGGGACAGGGAGCCCCCTATGGCTACACCTTC.

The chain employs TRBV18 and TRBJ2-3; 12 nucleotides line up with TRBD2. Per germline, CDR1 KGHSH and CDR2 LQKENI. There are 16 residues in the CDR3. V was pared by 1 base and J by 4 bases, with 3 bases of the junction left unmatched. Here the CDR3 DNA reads TGTGCCAGCTCACCACGCGGGACTAGCGGGTCAGATACGCAGTATTTT. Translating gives CASSPRGTSGSDTQYF. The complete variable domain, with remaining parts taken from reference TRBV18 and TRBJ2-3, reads NAGVMQNPRHLVRRRGQEARLRCSPMKGHSHVYWYRQLPEEGLKFMVYLQKENIIDESGMPKERFSAEFPKEGPSILRIQQVVRGDSAAYFCASSPRGTSGSDTQYFGPGTRLTVL.

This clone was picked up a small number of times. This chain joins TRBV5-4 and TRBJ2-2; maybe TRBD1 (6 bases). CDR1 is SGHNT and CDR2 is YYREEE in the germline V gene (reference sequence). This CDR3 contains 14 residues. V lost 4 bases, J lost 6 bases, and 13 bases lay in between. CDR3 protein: CASSVTGSPGELFF. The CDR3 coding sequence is TGTGCCAGCAGCGTTACAGGGTCCCCCGGGGAGCTGTTTTTT.

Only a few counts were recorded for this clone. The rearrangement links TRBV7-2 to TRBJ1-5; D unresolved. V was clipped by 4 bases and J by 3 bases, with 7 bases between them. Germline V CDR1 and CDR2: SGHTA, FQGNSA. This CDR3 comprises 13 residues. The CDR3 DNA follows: TGTGCCAGCAGCTCACAACACAATCAGCCCCAGCATTTT. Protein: CASSSQHNQPQHF. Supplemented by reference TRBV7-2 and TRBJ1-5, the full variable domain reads GAGVSQSPSNKVTEKGKDVELRCDPISGHTALYWYRQSLGQGLEFLIYFQGNSAPDKSGLPSDRFSAERTGGSVSTLTIQRTQQEDSAVYLCASSSQHNQPQHFGDGTRLSIL.

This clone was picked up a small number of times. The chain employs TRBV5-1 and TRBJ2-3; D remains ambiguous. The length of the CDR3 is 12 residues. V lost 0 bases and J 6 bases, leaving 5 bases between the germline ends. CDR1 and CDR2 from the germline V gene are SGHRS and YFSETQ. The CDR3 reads CASSLDGDTQYF. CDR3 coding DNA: TGCGCCAGCAGCTTGGACGGGGATACGCAGTATTTT.